This T cell receptor (beta chain) is from a study of OX40 agonist ivuxolimab in advanced cancers. As for the study in general: Each dose-escalation patient presented with hepatocellular carcinoma, melanoma, renal cell or head and neck cancer.

Worth noting for this clone: Its matching antigen is unknown.

Germline V gene lookup returns CDR1 SEHNR and CDR2 FQNEAQ (reference sequence). CDR3 size: 15 residues. After removal of 5 bases from V and 3 bases from J, the junction contained 6 bases not matched to a gene. Findings of the study overall: Partial responders at 0.1-3.0 mg/kg showed near-lowest clonal expansion.

The assay was immunoSEQ multiplex PCR, and TCRdb's table has in-frame clones only and misses some. The sample has approximately 61,000 clones, approximately 80% seen once. The chain is built from TRBV7-9 and TRBJ2-2; 7 positions agree with TRBD2. The sample here was CD4+ or CD8+ T cells sorted from blood, taken in a trial of the OX40 agonist ivuxolimab. This TCR was recovered from an adult with an advanced solid tumor such as melanoma, head and neck, liver or kidney cancer. CDR3 amino acids: CASSLIAGYTGELFF. The DNA of the CDR3 is TGTGCCAGCAGCCTCATAGCGGGCTACACCGGGGAGCTGTTTTTT.